This T cell receptor beta chain was sequenced for a study of identical twins. One entry per CDR3 protein, called by TCRdb with MiXCR from the 5' RACE reads. The sample has around 450,000 distinct CDR3 sequences, 14% seen once. General study points: For cord blood, abundant beta clonotypes had fewer insertions, unlike memory repertoires, which showed none.

This clonotype has a count of ten or more. Its specificity is not known. There are 15 residues in the CDR3. V lost 5 bases, J lost 1 base, and 11 bases lay in between. Germline loops: CDR1 SGHTA, CDR2 FQGTGA. Separately, the same data were catalogued under a study of yellow fever vaccine responses in identical twins.

The TCR was taken from a woman under 30 in good health. This sequence joins TRBV7-3 and TRBJ2-2; D is perhaps TRBD1 or TRBD2 (5 bases each). The sequenced sample consisted of CD4+ T cells sorted from blood. The CDR3 loop is CASSPGTRNTGELFF. The DNA of the CDR3 is TGTGCCAGCAGCCCGGGGACCCGGAACACCGGGGAGCTGTTTTTT.